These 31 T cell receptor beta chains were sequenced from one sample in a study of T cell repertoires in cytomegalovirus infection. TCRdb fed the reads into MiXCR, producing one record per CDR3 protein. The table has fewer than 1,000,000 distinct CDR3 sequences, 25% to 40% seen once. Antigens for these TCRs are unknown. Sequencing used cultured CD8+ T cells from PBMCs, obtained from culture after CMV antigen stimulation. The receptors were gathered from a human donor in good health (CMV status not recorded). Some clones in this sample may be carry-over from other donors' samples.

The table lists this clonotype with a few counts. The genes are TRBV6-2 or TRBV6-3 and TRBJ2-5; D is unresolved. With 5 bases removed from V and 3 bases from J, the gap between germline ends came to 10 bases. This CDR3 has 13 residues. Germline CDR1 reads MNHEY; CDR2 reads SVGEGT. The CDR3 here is CASSPESEETQYF. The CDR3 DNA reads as TGTGCCAGCAGTCCCGAGAGTGAAGAGACCCAGTACTTC.

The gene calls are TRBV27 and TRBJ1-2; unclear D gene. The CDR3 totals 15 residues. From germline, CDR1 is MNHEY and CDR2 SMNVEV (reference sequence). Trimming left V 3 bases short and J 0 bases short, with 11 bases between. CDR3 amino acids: CASSFSRLANYGYTF. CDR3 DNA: TGTGCCAGCAGTTTCTCCAGGCTCGCTAACTATGGCTACACCTTC.

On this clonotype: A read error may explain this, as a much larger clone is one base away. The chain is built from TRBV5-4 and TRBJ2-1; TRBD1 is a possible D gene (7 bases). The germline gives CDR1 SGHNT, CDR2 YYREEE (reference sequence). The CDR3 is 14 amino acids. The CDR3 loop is CTSSHRGAGNEQFF. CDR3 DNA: TGTACCAGCAGCCACAGGGGCGCGGGGAATGAGCAGTTCTTC.

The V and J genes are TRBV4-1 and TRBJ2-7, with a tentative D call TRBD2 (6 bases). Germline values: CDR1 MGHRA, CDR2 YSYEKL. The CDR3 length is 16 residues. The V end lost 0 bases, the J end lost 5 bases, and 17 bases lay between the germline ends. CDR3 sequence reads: CASSQDPDMGLNEQYF. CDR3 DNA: TGCGCCAGCAGCCAAGATCCCGACATGGGACTTAACGAGCAGTACTTC.

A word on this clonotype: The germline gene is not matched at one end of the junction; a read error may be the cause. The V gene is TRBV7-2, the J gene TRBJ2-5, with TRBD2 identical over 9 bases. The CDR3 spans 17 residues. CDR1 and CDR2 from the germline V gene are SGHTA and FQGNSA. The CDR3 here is CASTPLLVAGGPETKYF. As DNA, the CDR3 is TGTGCCAGCACCCCCCTCCTAGTCGCGGGGGGGCCAGAGACCAAGTACTTC.

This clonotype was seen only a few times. This CDR3 reads CASSLSRRETDTQYF. In nucleotides, the CDR3 is TGTGCCAGCAGTTTATCGAGGCGGGAAACAGATACGCAGTATTTT. This chain joins TRBV27 and TRBJ2-3, with D perhaps TRBD2 (6 bases). This CDR3 is 15 amino acids long. Germline V gives CDR1 MNHEY, CDR2 SMNVEV (reference sequence). Trimming pared 0 bases from V and 3 bases from J, leaving 10 bases between.

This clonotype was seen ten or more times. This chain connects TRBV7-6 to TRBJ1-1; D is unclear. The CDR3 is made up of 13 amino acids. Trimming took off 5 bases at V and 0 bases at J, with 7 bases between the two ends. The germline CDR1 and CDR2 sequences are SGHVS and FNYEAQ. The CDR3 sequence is CASSKGMNTEAFF. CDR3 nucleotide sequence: TGTGCCAGCAGCAAAGGGATGAACACTGAAGCTTTCTTT.

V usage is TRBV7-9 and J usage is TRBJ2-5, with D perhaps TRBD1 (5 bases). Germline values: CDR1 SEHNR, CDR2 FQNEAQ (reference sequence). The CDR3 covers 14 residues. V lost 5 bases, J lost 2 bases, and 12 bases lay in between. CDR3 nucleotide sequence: TGTGCCAGCAGCCAACGACAGATACAAGAGACCCAGTACTTC. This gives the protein CASSQRQIQETQYF.

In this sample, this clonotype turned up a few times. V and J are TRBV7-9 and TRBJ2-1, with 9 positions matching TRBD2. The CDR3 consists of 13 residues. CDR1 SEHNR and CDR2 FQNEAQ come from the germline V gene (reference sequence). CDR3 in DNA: TGTGGAGAAGCGGGGGGCAGATACAATGAGCAGTTCTTC. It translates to CGEAGGRYNEQFF.

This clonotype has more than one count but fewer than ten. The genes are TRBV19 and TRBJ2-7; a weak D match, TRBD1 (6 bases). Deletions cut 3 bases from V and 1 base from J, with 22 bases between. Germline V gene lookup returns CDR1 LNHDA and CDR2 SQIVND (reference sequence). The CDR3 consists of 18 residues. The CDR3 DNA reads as TGTGCCAGTAGTATTCCCAGGGACATATCCTTGGGATCCTACGAGCAGTACTTC. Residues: CASSIPRDISLGSYEQYF.

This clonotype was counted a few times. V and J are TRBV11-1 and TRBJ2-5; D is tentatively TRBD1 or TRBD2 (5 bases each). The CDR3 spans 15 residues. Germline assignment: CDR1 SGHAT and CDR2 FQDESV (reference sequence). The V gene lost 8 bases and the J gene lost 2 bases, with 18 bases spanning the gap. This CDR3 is CASEKMGEIQETQYF. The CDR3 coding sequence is TGTGCCAGCGAAAAGATGGGGGAAATACAAGAGACCCAGTACTTC.

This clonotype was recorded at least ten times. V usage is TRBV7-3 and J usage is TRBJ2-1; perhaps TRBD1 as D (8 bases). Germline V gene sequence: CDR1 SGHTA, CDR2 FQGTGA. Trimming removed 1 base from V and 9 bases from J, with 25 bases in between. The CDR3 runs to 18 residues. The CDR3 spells CASSLKSGGRGPRIEQFF. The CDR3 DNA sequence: TGTGCCAGCAGCTTAAAATCGGGGGGCAGGGGGCCCCGGATTGAGCAGTTCTTC.

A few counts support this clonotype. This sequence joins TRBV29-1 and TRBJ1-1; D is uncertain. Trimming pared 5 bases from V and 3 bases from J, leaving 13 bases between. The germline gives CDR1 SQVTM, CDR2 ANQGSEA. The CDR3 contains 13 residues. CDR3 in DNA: TGCAGCGTTCAGGACGGCGACCACACTGAAGCTTTCTTT. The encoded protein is CSVQDGDHTEAFF.

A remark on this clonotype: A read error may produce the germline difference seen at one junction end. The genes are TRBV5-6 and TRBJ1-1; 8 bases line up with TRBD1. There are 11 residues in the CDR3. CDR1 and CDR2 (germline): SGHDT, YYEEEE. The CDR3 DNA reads TGTGCCAGCAGCTGGGGGACAGGCGAGGACTTT. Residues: CASSWGTGEDF.

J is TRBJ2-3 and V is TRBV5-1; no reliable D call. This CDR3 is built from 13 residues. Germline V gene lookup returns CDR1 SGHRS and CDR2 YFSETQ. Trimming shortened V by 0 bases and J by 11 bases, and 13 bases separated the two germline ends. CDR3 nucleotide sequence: TGCGCCAGCAGCTTGGACGGCCCGCCTGAGCAGTATTTT. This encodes CASSLDGPPEQYF.

CDR3 amino acids: CASSELVGTRANVLTF. The DNA of the CDR3 is TGTGCCAGCAGTGAATTAGTTGGGACAAGGGCCAACGTCCTGACTTTC. This sequence joins TRBV25-1 and TRBJ2-6; TRBD1 is a possible D gene (6 bases). This CDR3 has 16 residues. The ends were cut back, 1 base at V and 5 bases at J, with 12 bases in the middle. Germline loops: CDR1 MGHDK, CDR2 SYGVNS. The full variable domain, in which reference TRBV25-1 and TRBJ2-6 provide the parts outside the CDR3, is EADIYQTPRYLVIGTGKKITLECSQTMGHDKMYWYQQDPGMELHLIHYSYGVNSTEKGDLSSESTVSRIRTEHFPLTLESARPSHTSQYLCASSELVGTRANVLTFGAGSRLTVL.

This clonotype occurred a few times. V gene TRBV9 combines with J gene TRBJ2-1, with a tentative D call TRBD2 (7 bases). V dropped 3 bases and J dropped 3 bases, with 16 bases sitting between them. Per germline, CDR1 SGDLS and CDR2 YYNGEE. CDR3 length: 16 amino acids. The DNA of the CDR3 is TGTGCCAGCAGCGAGAGGGGGGGGTTGGACTACAATGAGCAGTTCTTC. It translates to CASSERGGLDYNEQFF.

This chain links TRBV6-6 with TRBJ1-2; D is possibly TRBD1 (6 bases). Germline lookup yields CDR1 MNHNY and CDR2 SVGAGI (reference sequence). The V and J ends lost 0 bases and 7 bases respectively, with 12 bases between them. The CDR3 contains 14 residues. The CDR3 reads CASSYSGRGGGYTF. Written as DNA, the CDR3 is TGTGCCAGCAGTTACTCCGGCAGGGGCGGTGGCTACACCTTC.

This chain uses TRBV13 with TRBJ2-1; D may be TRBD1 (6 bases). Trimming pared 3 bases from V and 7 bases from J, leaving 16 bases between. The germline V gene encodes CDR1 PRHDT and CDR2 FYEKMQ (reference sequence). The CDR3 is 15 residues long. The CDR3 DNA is TGTGCCAGCAGCTTCTGGGACACCGGGTATAATGAGCAGTTCTTC. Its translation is CASSFWDTGYNEQFF.

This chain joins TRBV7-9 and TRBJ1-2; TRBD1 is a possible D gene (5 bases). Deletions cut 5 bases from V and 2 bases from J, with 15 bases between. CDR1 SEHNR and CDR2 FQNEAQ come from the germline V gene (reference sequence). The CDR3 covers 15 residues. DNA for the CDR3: TGTGCCAGCAGCCCTGGGGAGGGGCCCAACTATGGCTACACCTTC. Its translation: CASSPGEGPNYGYTF.

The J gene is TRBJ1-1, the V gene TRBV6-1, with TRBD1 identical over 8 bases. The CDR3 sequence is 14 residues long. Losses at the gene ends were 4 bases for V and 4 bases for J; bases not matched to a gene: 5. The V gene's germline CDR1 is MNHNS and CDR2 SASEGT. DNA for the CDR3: TGTGCCAGCAGTGGAGGACAGGGAGTCACTGAAGCTTTCTTT. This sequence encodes CASSGGQGVTEAFF.

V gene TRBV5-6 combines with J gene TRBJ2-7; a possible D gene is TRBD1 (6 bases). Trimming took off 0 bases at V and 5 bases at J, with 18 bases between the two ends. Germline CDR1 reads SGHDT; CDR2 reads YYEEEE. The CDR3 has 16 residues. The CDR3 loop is CASSLEGGEGEDEQYV. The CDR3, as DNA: TGTGCCAGCAGCTTGGAAGGGGGTGAAGGTGAAGACGAGCAGTACGTC.

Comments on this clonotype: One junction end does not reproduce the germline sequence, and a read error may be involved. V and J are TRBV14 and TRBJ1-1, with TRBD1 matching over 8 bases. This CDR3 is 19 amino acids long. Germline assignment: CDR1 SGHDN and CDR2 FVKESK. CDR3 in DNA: TGTACCAGCAGCCAAGGGATTGGCAGGGGGCCCGATTGGAACACTGAAGCTTTCTTT. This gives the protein CTSSQGIGRGPDWNTEAFF.

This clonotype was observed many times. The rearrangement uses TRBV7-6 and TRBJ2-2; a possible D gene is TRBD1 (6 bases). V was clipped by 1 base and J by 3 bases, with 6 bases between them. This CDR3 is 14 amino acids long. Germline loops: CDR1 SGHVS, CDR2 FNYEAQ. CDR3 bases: TGTGCCAGCAGCTTAGAGGGGGACACCGGGGAGCTGTTTTTT. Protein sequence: CASSLEGDTGELFF.

In DNA form, the CDR3 reads TGTGCCAGCAGTGAACCGGGGGCTGGCACAGATACGCAGTATTTT. Translated, it gives CASSEPGAGTDTQYF. V gene TRBV2 combines with J gene TRBJ2-3, with D perhaps assigned TRBD1 or TRBD2 (6 bases each). There are 15 residues in the CDR3. Germline V gives CDR1 SNHLY, CDR2 FYNNEI. Trimming removed 2 bases from V and 1 base from J, with 10 bases in between.

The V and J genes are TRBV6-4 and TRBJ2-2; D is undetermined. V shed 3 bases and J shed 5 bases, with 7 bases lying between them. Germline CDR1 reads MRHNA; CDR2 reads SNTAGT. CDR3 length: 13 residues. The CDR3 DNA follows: TGTGCCAGCAGTGAAGGATGGACCGGGGAGCTGTTTTTT. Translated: CASSEGWTGELFF.

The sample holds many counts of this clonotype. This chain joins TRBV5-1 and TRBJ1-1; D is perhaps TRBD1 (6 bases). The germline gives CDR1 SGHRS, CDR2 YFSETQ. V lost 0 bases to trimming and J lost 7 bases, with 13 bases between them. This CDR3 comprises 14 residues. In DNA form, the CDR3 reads TGCGCCAGCAGCTTGGATAGGACAGTCCTTGAAGCTTTCTTT. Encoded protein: CASSLDRTVLEAFF. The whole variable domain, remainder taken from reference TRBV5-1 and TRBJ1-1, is KAGVTQTPRYLIKTRGQQVTLSCSPISGHRSVSWYQQTPGQGLQFLFEYFSETQRNKGNFPGRFSGRQFSNSRSEMNVSTLELGDSALYLCASSLDRTVLEAFFGQGTRLTVV.

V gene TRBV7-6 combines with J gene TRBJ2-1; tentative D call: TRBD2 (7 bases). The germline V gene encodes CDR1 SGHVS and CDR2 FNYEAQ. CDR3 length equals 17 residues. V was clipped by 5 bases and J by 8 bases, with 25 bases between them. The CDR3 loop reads CASSHLGGGRVLDEQFF. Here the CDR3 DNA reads TGTGCCAGCAGCCACCTGGGGGGGGGCAGGGTGCTCGATGAGCAGTTCTTC.

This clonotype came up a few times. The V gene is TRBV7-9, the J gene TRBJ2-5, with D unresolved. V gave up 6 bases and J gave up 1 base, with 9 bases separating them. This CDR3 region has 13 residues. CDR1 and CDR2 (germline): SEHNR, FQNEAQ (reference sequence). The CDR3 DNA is TGTGCCAGCAGGCGGCAGAGCCAAGAGACCCAGTACTTC. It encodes CASRRQSQETQYF.

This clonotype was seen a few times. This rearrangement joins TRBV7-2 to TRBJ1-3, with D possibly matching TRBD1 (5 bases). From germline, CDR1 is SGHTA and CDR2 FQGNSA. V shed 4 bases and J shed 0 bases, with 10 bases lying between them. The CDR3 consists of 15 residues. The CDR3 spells CASSWDGDSGNTIYF. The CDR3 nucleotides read TGTGCCAGCAGCTGGGACGGCGACTCTGGAAACACCATATATTTT. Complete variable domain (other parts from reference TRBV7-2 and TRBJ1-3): GAGVSQSPSNKVTEKGKDVELRCDPISGHTALYWYRQSLGQGLEFLIYFQGNSAPDKSGLPSDRFSAERTGGSVSTLTIQRTQQEDSAVYLCASSWDGDSGNTIYFGEGSWLTVV.

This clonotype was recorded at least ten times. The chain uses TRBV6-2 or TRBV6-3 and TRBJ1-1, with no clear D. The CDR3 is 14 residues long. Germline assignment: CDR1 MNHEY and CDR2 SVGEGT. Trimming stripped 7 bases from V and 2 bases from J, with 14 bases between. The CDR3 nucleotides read TGTGCCAGCACCCCCTATGGGCGAAACACTGAAGCTTTCTTT. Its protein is CASTPYGRNTEAFF.